The entry below describes one T cell receptor (beta chain). Its antigen is as yet unknown. The method was immunoSEQ multiplex PCR; TCRdb's version includes in-frame clones alone and lacks a portion of them. In the table there are some 78,000 clones, 80% to 85% of which are singletons. V gave up 1 base and J gave up 6 bases; unmatched junction bases: 2. The germline V gene has CDR1 LGHNA and CDR2 YNFKEQ. The CDR3 totals 15 residues. The sample comes from a study of identifying expanded T cells in peripheral blood. Whole-study results and caveats: Variance in clone template counts between approximately 2-week samples significantly increased with total template count across all healthy donors.

The chain couples TRBV4-2 to TRBJ2-1; 11 bases match TRBD2. This receptor was identified in a person between 18 and 75 years old in good health. The source material was blood. CDR3: CASSQVAGGINEQFF. The CDR3, as DNA: TGTGCCAGCAGCCAAGTAGCGGGAGGGATCAATGAGCAGTTCTTC.